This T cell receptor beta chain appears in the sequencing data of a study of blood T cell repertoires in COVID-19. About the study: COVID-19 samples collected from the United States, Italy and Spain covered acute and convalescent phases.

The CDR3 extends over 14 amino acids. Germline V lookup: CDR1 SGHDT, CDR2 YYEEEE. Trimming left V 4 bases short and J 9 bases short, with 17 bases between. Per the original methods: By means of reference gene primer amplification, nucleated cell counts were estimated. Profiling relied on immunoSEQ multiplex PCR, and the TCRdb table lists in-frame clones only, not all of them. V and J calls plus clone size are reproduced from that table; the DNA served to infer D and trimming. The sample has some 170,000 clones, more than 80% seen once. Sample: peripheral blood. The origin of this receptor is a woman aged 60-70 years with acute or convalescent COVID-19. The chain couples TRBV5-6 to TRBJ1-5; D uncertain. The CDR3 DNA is TGTGCCAGCAGCCTGGTAACCGAGGATGGGCCCCAGCATTTT. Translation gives CASSLVTEDGPQHF.